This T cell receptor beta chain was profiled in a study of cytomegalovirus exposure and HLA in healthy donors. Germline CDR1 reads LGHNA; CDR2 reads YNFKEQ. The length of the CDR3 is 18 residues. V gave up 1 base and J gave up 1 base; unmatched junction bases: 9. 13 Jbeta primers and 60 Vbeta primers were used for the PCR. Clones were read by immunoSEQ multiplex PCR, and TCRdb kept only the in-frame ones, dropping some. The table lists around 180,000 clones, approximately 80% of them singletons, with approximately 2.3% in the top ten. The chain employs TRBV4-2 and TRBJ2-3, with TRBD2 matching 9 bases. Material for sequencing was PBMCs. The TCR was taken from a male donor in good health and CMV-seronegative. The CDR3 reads CASSQAAGGGLGTDTQYF. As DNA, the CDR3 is TGTGCCAGCAGCCAAGCAGCGGGGGGAGGCCTTGGCACAGATACGCAGTATTTT.